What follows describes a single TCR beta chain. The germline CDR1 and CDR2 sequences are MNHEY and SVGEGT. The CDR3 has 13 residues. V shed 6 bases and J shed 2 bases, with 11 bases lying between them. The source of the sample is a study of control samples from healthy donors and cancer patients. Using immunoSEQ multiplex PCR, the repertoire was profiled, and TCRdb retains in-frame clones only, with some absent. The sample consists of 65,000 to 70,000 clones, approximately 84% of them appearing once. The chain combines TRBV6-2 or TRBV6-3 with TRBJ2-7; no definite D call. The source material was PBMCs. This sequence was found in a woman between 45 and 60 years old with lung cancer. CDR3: CASSLDGPYEQYF. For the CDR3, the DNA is TGTGCCAGCAGCTTGGACGGGCCCTACGAGCAGTACTTC.